This entry concerns a single T cell receptor (beta chain). CDR3 size: 16 residues. Germline loops: CDR1 MGHRA, CDR2 YSYEKL. Germline trimming cut 2 bases from V and 0 bases from J; bases unmatched to any gene: 3. This record comes from a study of shared clonotypes between healthy human individuals. Naive CD8 cells comprised CD45RO-negative, CCR7-positively selected cells, excluding terminally differentiated effector memory CD45RA+ cells. TCRdb's table, derived via immunoSEQ multiplex PCR, lists solely in-frame clones and lacks some. The sample includes about 2 million clones, about 95% of them seen just once.

This receptor was identified in a man aged 18 to 29 in good health. Input material: naive CD8+ T cells sorted from blood. The genes are TRBV4-1 and TRBJ1-2; 10 nucleotides line up with TRBD1. The CDR3 DNA follows: TGCGCCAGCAGCCAAACCGGGACAGGGGCTAACTATGGCTACACCTTC. It is translated as CASSQTGTGANYGYTF.